Following are 14 T cell receptor beta chains from one sample sequenced in a study of T cells after yellow fever vaccination. TCRdb reprocessed the 5' RACE reads via MiXCR and lists one record per CDR3 protein. This sample has about 160,000 distinct CDR3 sequences, with 6% to 7.5% found just once. The source material was CD4+ T cells sorted from PBMCs, sampled less than 6 days after the first yellow fever vaccination. The receptor source for this set is a man aged 18 to 35 who received the YFV17D yellow fever vaccine.

This clonotype was recorded many times. This sequence joins TRBV6-5 and TRBJ2-2; D is uncertain. The length of the CDR3 is 16 residues. V was clipped by 0 bases and J by 1 base, with 9 bases between them. Germline CDR1 and CDR2: MNHEY and SVGAGI. CDR3 region: CASSYSLGLNTGELFF. The CDR3 DNA is TGTGCCAGCAGTTACTCTCTAGGTTTGAACACCGGGGAGCTGTTTTTT.

This clonotype was seen a handful of times. The gene calls are TRBV3-1 and TRBJ1-3; D gene unclear. CDR1 and CDR2 from the germline V gene are LGHDT and YNNKEL (reference sequence). CDR3 size: 14 residues. V was trimmed by 7 bases and J by 2 bases, leaving 12 bases between them. The CDR3 protein is CASTLGGTGNTIYF. For the CDR3, the DNA is TGTGCCAGCACCCTAGGAGGTACTGGAAACACCATATATTTT.

This clonotype was seen ten or more times. The chain couples TRBV7-6 to TRBJ2-7, with D perhaps TRBD1 or TRBD2 (5 bases each). CDR1 is SGHVS and CDR2 is FNYEAQ in the germline V gene. This CDR3 is 16 amino acids long. Between the trimmed V and J ends, which lost 5 bases and 0 bases, there was a span of 17 bases. The CDR3 coding sequence is TGTGCCAGCAGCCGATGGGGCATCACTAGCTCCTACGAGCAGTACTTC. This sequence encodes CASSRWGITSSYEQYF.

V is TRBV12-3 or TRBV12-4 and J is TRBJ1-4, with D possibly TRBD1 on 6 matching bases. This CDR3 is 14 amino acids long. V was cut by 3 bases and J by 5 bases, with 10 bases left in between. As DNA, the CDR3 is TGTGCCAGCAGTTTCACAGGGATAAATGAAAAACTGTTTTTT. It yields the protein CASSFTGINEKLFF.

The chain joins TRBV5-4 to TRBJ2-2; 10 bases line up with TRBD1. CDR1 is SGHNT and CDR2 is YYREEE in the germline V gene (reference sequence). This CDR3 has 18 residues. V lost 3 bases, J lost 1 base, and 9 bases stayed unmatched. The CDR3 bases are TGTGCCAGCAGCTCGGGGAAATGGACAGGGGGGAACACCGGGGAGCTGTTTTTT. This gives the protein CASSSGKWTGGNTGELFF.

The sample holds many counts of this clonotype. The chain has TRBV2 and TRBJ1-1; D gene uncertain. The CDR3 is 14 amino acids. Germline V lookup: CDR1 SNHLY, CDR2 FYNNEI. The V end was cut by 7 bases, the J end by 0 bases, with 12 bases between. Here the CDR3 reads CASTPGFMNTEAFF. The CDR3 region has the DNA TGTGCCAGCACTCCGGGTTTCATGAACACTGAAGCTTTCTTT.

This chain connects TRBV30 to TRBJ1-1; no clear D gene. This CDR3 is built from 13 residues. Trimming removed 2 bases from V and 4 bases from J, with 11 bases in between. The germline V gene encodes CDR1 GTSNPN and CDR2 SVGIG (reference sequence). In DNA form, the CDR3 reads TGTGCCTGGAGTATAGGGCTTGGCACTGAAGCTTTCTTT. Protein: CAWSIGLGTEAFF. The variable domain in full, completed from reference TRBV30 and TRBJ1-1, reads SQTIHQWPATLVQPVGSPLSLECTVEGTSNPNLYWYRQAAGRGLQLLFYSVGIGQISSEVPQNLSASRPQDRQFILSSKKLLLSDSGFYLCAWSIGLGTEAFFGQGTRLTVV.

In this sample, this clonotype turned up many times. This sequence joins TRBV29-1 and TRBJ2-7; tentative D call: TRBD1 (6 bases). CDR1 and CDR2 (germline): SQVTM, ANQGSEA. V lost 7 bases, J lost 3 bases, and 10 bases lay in between. The CDR3 is 11 residues long. The CDR3 nucleotides read TGCAGCGGCGGACAGAACTACGAGCAGTACTTC. It is translated as CSGGQNYEQYF.

The chain links TRBV12-3 or TRBV12-4 to TRBJ1-2; 7 nucleotides line up with TRBD1. The CDR3 has 16 residues. V lost 5 bases, J lost 0 bases, and 9 bases stayed unmatched. CDR3 DNA sequence: TGTGCCAGCAGTACCAAGCGCAGGGGGTCTAACTATGGCTACACCTTC. It translates to CASSTKRRGSNYGYTF.

This clonotype was counted at least ten times. The V call is TRBV18, the J call TRBJ1-1; TRBD1 is a possible D gene (5 bases). This CDR3 is built from 16 residues. The germline V gene has CDR1 KGHSH and CDR2 LQKENI. Trimming removed 0 bases at V and 1 base at J, with 12 bases between. The CDR3 nucleotides read TGTGCCAGCTCACCACCGGGGAAACAGGAGAACACTGAAGCTTTCTTT. Protein: CASSPPGKQENTEAFF.

This clonotype was seen at least ten times. The chain employs TRBV7-2 and TRBJ2-7; possible D gene TRBD2, 5 bases. The CDR3 runs 13 residues. Trimming left V 10 bases short and J 4 bases short, with 17 bases between. Germline CDR1 SGHTA, CDR2 FQGNSA. The CDR3 here is CATSRTPEYEQYF. DNA for the CDR3: TGTGCCACCTCCCGGACTCCAGAATACGAGCAGTACTTC.

This clonotype appeared a few times. The chain couples TRBV12-3 or TRBV12-4 to TRBJ2-3; either TRBD1 or TRBD2 may fit D (5 bases each). V shed 5 bases and J shed 2 bases, with 17 bases lying between them. The CDR3 spans 16 residues. The CDR3 loop reads CASSTRRDGLTDTQYF. For the CDR3, the DNA is TGTGCCAGCAGTACCCGCCGGGACGGACTCACAGATACGCAGTATTTT.

There are many counts of this clonotype. CDR3 DNA: TGTGCCAGCAGCTTAGTACGCGGGGGGATTCGCACAGATACGCAGTATTTT. Residues: CASSLVRGGIRTDTQYF. The genes are TRBV7-2 and TRBJ2-3, with 8 nucleotides matching TRBD2. CDR3 length equals 17 residues. Germline V gene sequence: CDR1 SGHTA, CDR2 FQGNSA. After removal of 1 base from V and 1 base from J, the junction contained 7 bases not matched to a gene.

A few counts support this clonotype. The chain is built from TRBV20-1 and TRBJ1-2; 9 bases match TRBD1. This CDR3 is built from 14 residues. Germline V lookup: CDR1 DFQATT, CDR2 SNEGSKA (reference sequence). V dropped 2 bases and J dropped 0; count of bases not matched to a gene: 1. In nucleotides, the CDR3 is TGCAGTGCTAGACGGACAGGGGCTAACTATGGCTACACCTTC. It specifies CSARRTGANYGYTF.